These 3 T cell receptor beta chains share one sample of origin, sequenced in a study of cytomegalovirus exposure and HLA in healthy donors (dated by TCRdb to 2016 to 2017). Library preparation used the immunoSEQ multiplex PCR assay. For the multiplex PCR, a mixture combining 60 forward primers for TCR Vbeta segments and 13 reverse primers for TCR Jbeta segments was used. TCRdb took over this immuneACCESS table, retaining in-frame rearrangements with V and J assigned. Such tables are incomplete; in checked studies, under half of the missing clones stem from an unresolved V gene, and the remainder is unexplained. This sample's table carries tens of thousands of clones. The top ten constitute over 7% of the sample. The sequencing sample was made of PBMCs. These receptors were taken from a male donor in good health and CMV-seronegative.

Here the CDR3 reads CASSRLTGTGELFF. The CDR3 DNA sequence: TGCGCCAGCAGCAGACTGACGGGCACCGGGGAGCTGTTTTTT. The chain couples TRBV5-1 to TRBJ2-2, with D uncertain. Per the germline V gene, CDR1 is SGHRS and CDR2 is YFSETQ. The CDR3 has 14 amino acids. V was shortened by 4 bases and J by 4 bases, with 11 bases between the two germline ends.

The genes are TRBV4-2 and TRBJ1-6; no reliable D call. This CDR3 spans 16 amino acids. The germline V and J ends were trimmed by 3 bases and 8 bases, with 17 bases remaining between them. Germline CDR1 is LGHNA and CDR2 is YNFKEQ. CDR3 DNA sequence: TGTGCCAGCAGCCATGGAGGTGGGGAAAAGGATTCACCCCTCCACTTT. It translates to CASSHGGGEKDSPLHF.

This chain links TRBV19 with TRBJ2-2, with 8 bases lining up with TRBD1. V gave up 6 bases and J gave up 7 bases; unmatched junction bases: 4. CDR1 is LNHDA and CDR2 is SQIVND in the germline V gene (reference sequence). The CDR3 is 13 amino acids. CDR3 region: CASRGQGVGELFF. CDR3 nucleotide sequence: TGTGCCAGTAGAGGACAGGGCGTCGGGGAGCTGTTTTTT.